The rows below give T cell receptor beta chains drawn from one sample of a study of CD8 T cells in Susac syndrome. MiXCR, applied by TCRdb to the immunoSEQ multiplex PCR reads, yields one record per CDR3 protein. The sample shows more than 120,000 distinct CDR3 sequences, roughly 94% of them seen only once. Sequencing was performed on CD4+ T cells from PBMCs. The receptors shown here come from a human donor in good health. The CDR3 runs from the conserved cysteine through the conserved F or W. The D gene is left open where the match is weak. Size is omitted from some rows. Given values are once, few, many or a class for expanded clones.

V,D,size,J,DNA,CDR3
TRBV29-1,TRBD1,once,TRBJ1-3,TGCAGCGTTGCCCGGGACAGGGGACACACCATATATTTT,CSVARDRGHTIYF
TRBV5-4,TRBD2,-,TRBJ2-2,TGTGCCAGCAGCTCTCCAACACAGCGGGAGAACACCGGGGAGCTGTTTTTT,CASSSPTQRENTGELFF
TRBV3-1,TRBD2,-,TRBJ2-7,TGTGCCAGCAGCCAAGTGGGCGGGAGGACCTACGAGCAGTACTTC,CASSQVGGRTYEQYF
TRBV30,-,-,TRBJ1-5,TGTGCCTGGAGTGTTTGGGGGAAGTCCGCAGATCAGCCCCAGCATTTT,CAWSVWGKSADQPQHF
TRBV5-4,TRBD1,-,TRBJ1-1,TGTGCCAGCAGCGTACCGGGACAGGGAACGACTGAAGCTTTCTTT,CASSVPGQGTTEAFF
TRBV3-1,TRBD2,once,TRBJ2-1,TGTGCCAGCAGCCAAGGGCGGGAGGGCCGGGGTGAGCAGTTCTTC,CASSQGREGRGEQFF
TRBV4-1,-,-,TRBJ2-3,TGCGCCAGCAGCCAAAAGCCGATCGGGTCACCAGATACGCAGTATTTT,CASSQKPIGSPDTQYF
TRBV7-2,-,-,TRBJ2-3,TGTGCCAGCAGCTTTCAGCCAGGGGATACGCAGTATTTT,CASSFQPGDTQYF
TRBV9,-,-,TRBJ2-2,TGTGCCAGCAGCGTAATTTTCGACGGGGAGCTGTTTTTT,CASSVIFDGELFF
TRBV7-8,-,once,TRBJ2-2,TGTGCCAGCAGCCCCCTGACAGTCCCCGGGGAGCTGTTTTTT,CASSPLTVPGELFF
TRBV5-4,TRBD2,-,TRBJ2-7,TGTGCCAGCAGCACGCCTAGCGGGACAAACTCCTACGAGCAGTACTTC,CASSTPSGTNSYEQYF
TRBV3-1,-,-,TRBJ2-7,TGTGCCAGCAGCCACTATTCCTCCTACGAGCAGTACTTC,CASSHYSSYEQYF
TRBV19,-,few,TRBJ2-2,TGTGCCAGTAGTAGCGGGGCTAGTCCCAACGGGGAGCTGTTTTTT,CASSSGASPNGELFF
TRBV27,-,-,TRBJ1-3,TGTGCCAGCAGTTTACAGCCTGGAAACACCATATATTTT,CASSLQPGNTIYF
TRBV18,-,-,TRBJ1-1,TGTGCCAGCTCACCACTGGACCGGGCTTACACTGAAGCTTTCTTT,CASSPLDRAYTEAFF
TRBV15,TRBD2,-,TRBJ2-7,TGTGCCACCAGCAGAGATCCCCCATCCCTAGCGGGAGGGTTGTACTTC,CATSRDPPSLAGGLYF
TRBV14,TRBD2,-,TRBJ2-7,TGTGCCAGCAGCCAAGAAAAACTAGCGGAACTCAGCTCCTACGAGCAGTACTTC,CASSQEKLAELSSYEQYF
TRBV19,TRBD2,-,TRBJ2-1,TGTGCCAGTAGAGGAGTTAGCGGGAGGGGTGAGCAGTTCTTC,CASRGVSGRGEQFF
TRBV5-1,-,-,TRBJ2-1,TGCGCCAGCAGCTTGGGAGTGGGGCAGAGCTCCTACAATGAGCAGTTCTTC,CASSLGVGQSSYNEQFF
TRBV2,-,few,TRBJ2-3,TGTGCCAGCAGTGATCCAATAACGGGAGAAGCCACAGATACGCAGTATTTT,CASSDPITGEATDTQYF
TRBV10-3,-,-,TRBJ2-7,TGTGCCATCAGTGAAGGGGAGCCCTCGTATGTCGAGCAGTACTTC,CAISEGEPSYVEQYF
TRBV3-1,-,-,TRBJ1-1,TGTGCCAGCAGCCAAGGGGTTGGGGCTTTCTTT,CASSQGVGAFF
TRBV27,-,-,TRBJ1-1,TGTGCCAGTCGGTCGGTTACCTTTCGGGGAAACTTCATGAACACTGAAGCTTTCTTT,CASRSVTFRGNFMNTEAFF
TRBV19,TRBD1,-,TRBJ2-7,TGTGCCAGTCGGGACAGGAGGAGGTACGAGCAGTACTTC,CASRDRRRYEQYF
TRBV3-1,-,-,TRBJ1-5,TGTGCCAGCAGCCTATTATCCGGCGGGCCCCAGCATTTT,CASSLLSGGPQHF
TRBV5-6,TRBD2,-,TRBJ2-5,TGTGCCAGCAGCTTGCGACTAGCGGGAAAAGAGACCCAGTACTTC,CASSLRLAGKETQYF
TRBV12-3/TRBV12-4,-,-,TRBJ2-3,TGTGCCAGCACCCCTGGGGCTAGCACAGATACGCAGTATTTT,CASTPGASTDTQYF
TRBV7-8,-,once,TRBJ2-1,TGTGCCAGCAGCCACCGGACTCCCTACAATGAGCAGTTCTTC,CASSHRTPYNEQFF
TRBV5-4,-,-,TRBJ1-3,TGTGCCAGCAGCTTAGGTAGCGGCAGTACTGGAAACACCATATATTTT,CASSLGSGSTGNTIYF
TRBV10-3,-,-,TRBJ1-5,TGTGCCATCAGTGAGGGGAGACAATTTAGCAATCAGCCCCAGCATTTT,CAISEGRQFSNQPQHF
TRBV6-4,-,-,TRBJ2-3,TGTGCCAGCAGTGAAGGGGCAGATACGCAGTATTTT,CASSEGADTQYF
TRBV2,-,once,TRBJ2-7,TGTGCCAGCACCCCGGGACATTGGTCGGGAGAGCAGTACTTC,CASTPGHWSGEQYF
TRBV2,-,-,TRBJ2-5,TGTGCCAGCGGGGGGTCCGGGAAAGAGACCCAGTACTTC,CASGGSGKETQYF
TRBV20-1,TRBD2,-,TRBJ2-3,TGCAGTGCTAGAGTAGCGGGAACAGTCACAGATACGCAGTATTTT,CSARVAGTVTDTQYF
TRBV5-1,-,-,TRBJ2-6,TGCGCCAGCAGCTTGGAATCTGGGGCCAACGTCCTGACTTTC,CASSLESGANVLTF
TRBV19,-,-,TRBJ2-3,TGTGCCAGTAGTGATGTAGATACGCAGTATTTT,CASSDVDTQYF
TRBV2,-,-,TRBJ1-1,TGTGCCAGCAGTCCAGGGCGGGGGATGAACACTGAAGCTTTCTTT,CASSPGRGMNTEAFF
TRBV7-9,-,-,TRBJ2-3,TGTGCCAGCAGCATACGACAGGCTCTAAGCACAGATACGCAGTATTTT,CASSIRQALSTDTQYF
TRBV7-9,TRBD1,-,TRBJ1-5,TGTGCCAGCAGCCGCGGACAGGGGTTCAATCAGCCCCAGCATTTT,CASSRGQGFNQPQHF
TRBV3-1,TRBD2,-,TRBJ2-7,TGTGCCAGCAGCCACTACAGCGGGAGGGATTACGAGCAGTACTTC,CASSHYSGRDYEQYF
TRBV5-4,-,-,TRBJ2-3,TGTGCCAGCAGCTTTCGAGTTTCGGTGGGCACAGATACGCAGTATTTT,CASSFRVSVGTDTQYF
TRBV5-4,-,-,TRBJ2-2,TGTGCCAGCAGCTTGGATCCGGCGGATGGGGAGCTGTTTTTT,CASSLDPADGELFF
TRBV4-2,-,-,TRBJ1-2,TGTGCCAGCAGCCAAGCGGGGAGGGGTCAGATCCGCTACACCTTC,CASSQAGRGQIRYTF
TRBV6-6,-,-,TRBJ2-7,TGTGCCAGCAGTTACGTTGGGGCGGTCAACTACGAGCAGTACTTC,CASSYVGAVNYEQYF
TRBV2,-,-,TRBJ2-2,TGTGCCAGCAGTGAAGCCTCCGGGACCGGGGAGCTGTTTTTT,CASSEASGTGELFF
TRBV7-3,TRBD2,-,TRBJ2-1,TGTGCCAGCAGCTTTCGTCCGGGACTAGTTAACCACCTGGGATACAATGAGCAGTTCTTC,CASSFRPGLVNHLGYNEQFF
TRBV29-1,-,-,TRBJ1-1,TGCAGCGTTCTCCCCATGAACACTGAAGCTTTCTTT,CSVLPMNTEAFF
TRBV5-8,-,-,TRBJ2-6,TGTGCCAGCAGCTTTCCCGGGATCTATGGGGCCAACGTCCTGACTTTC,CASSFPGIYGANVLTF
TRBV4-1,-,-,TRBJ2-3,TGCGCCAGCAGCCAAGATTTCGGCTGGAGCACAGATACGCAGTATTTT,CASSQDFGWSTDTQYF
TRBV20-1,-,-,TRBJ1-5,TGCAGTGCGGGCTCGGGGCAGCCCTATCAGCCCCAGCATTTT,CSAGSGQPYQPQHF
TRBV20-1,TRBD2,-,TRBJ2-7,TGCAGTGCTAGAGATCTGACCACTAGCGGCGGCGTGCAGTACTTC,CSARDLTTSGGVQYF
TRBV28,TRBD1,-,TRBJ2-2,TGTGCCAGCAGTTTATGGGGACAGGGGTCCGGGGAGCTGTTTTTT,CASSLWGQGSGELFF
TRBV29-1,-,-,TRBJ2-1,TGCAGCGTTGACCCACGACGCGGCTACAATGAGCAGTTCTTC,CSVDPRRGYNEQFF